This T cell receptor (beta chain) was profiled in a study of T cell repertoires in cytomegalovirus infection. From the reads, TCRdb called clonotypes with MiXCR, one entry per CDR3 protein. The repertoire includes some 230,000 distinct CDR3 sequences, 22% of them detected once, and roughly 18% sits in the top ten. The CDR3 is made up of 16 amino acids. CDR1 and CDR2 (germline): SGHVS, FNYEAQ. V gave up 5 bases and J gave up 4 bases, with 19 bases separating them. This clonotype was obtained from a human donor in good health (CMV status not recorded). Some clones in this sample may be carry-over from other donors' samples. V gene TRBV7-6 combines with J gene TRBJ2-3, with TRBD1 as a possible D gene (6 bases). Sequences were obtained from CD8+ T cells from PBMCs. CDR3 in amino acids: CASSPKVGGWADTQYF. In DNA form, the CDR3 reads TGTGCCAGCAGCCCCAAAGTAGGGGGTTGGGCAGATACGCAGTATTTT.